Sequencing of this T cell receptor beta chain was carried out in a study of blood T cell repertoires in COVID-19. In the study overall: Nucleic acid was either cDNA or gDNA, and it came from T cells, B-cell-depleted T cells, or PBMCs.

The CDR3 extends over 15 amino acids. The germline V gene encodes CDR1 SGHTA and CDR2 FQGNSA. V was clipped by 5 bases and J by 1 base, with 13 bases between them. As handled by the study authors: Reference gene primer amplification gave nucleated cell count estimates. Only in-frame clones appear in the TCRdb table, and some are missing; sequencing was by immunoSEQ multiplex PCR. V and J calls plus clone size are reproduced from that table; the DNA served to infer D and trimming. The sample holds 110,000 or so clones, roughly 90% seen once. The clonotype was recovered from a human donor with acute or convalescent COVID-19. The donor label of this sample is uncertain. Material for sequencing was peripheral blood. This chain joins TRBV7-2 and TRBJ2-3; maybe TRBD1 (6 bases). The CDR3: CASSPDSLGTDTQYF. In DNA, the CDR3 is TGTGCCAGCAGCCCGGACAGTCTGGGCACAGATACGCAGTATTTT.